This entry concerns a single T cell receptor beta chain. The antigen remains undetermined. cDNA synthesis used the whole RNA isolate, giving expressed TCRB sequences. Sequencing used immunoSEQ multiplex PCR; TCRdb keeps in-frame clones, though not all of them. The sample gives about 340,000 clones, around 9.3% of which show up once; 1% is in the top ten. Each of the CD4+ naive, central memory, regulatory and stem cell-like memory populations was sorted via CD45RO/CCR7/CD25/CD127/CD95/CD27. This entry comes from a study of beta chain features in type 1 diabetes. Study conclusions and caveats: The study found fewer insertions and more deletions at VDJ junctions in type 1 diabetes patients. There was a moderate but significant shortening of TCRB CDR3s in all four CD4+ subsets of Type 1 diabetes patients. The naive, central memory and Treg TCRB repertoires showed an apparent similarity that was greater among patients than among healthy donors.

The receptor's source is a man aged 25 to 40 with type 1 diabetes. Sequenced sample: central memory CD4+ T cells from blood.

CDR3 in DNA: TGTGCCAGCGGTGAAGAGCAGTTCTTC. Its translation: CASGEEQFF. V usage is TRBV6-6 and J usage is TRBJ2-1; no clear D gene. V was shortened by 8 bases and J by 10 bases, with 6 bases between the two germline ends. Germline assignment: CDR1 MNHNY and CDR2 SVGAGI (reference sequence). The CDR3 spans 9 residues.